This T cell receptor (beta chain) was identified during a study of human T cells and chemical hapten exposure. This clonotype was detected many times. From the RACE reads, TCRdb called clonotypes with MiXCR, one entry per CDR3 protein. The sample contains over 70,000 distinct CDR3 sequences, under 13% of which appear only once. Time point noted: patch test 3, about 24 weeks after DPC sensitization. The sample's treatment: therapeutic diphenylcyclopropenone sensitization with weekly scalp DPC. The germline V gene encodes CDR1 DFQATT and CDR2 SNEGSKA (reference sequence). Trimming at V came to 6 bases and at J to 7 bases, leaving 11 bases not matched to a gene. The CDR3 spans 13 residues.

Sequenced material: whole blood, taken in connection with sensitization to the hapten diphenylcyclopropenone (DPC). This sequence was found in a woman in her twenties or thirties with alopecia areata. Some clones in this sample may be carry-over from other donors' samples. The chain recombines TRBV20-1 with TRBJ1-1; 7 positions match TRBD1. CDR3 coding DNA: TGCAGTGCACCTAGACAGGGAAACTTTGAAGCTTTCTTT. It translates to CSAPRQGNFEAFF.